A selection of T cell receptor beta chains follows, all from one sample in a study of T cells in localized non-small cell lung cancer. Data came from immunoSEQ multiplex PCR; TCRdb stores just in-frame clones and leaves some out. The sample holds tens of thousands of clones; approximately 80% are singletons and the top ten take approximately 17%. This material consisted of peripheral blood mononuclear cells, taken before any cancer treatment. These TCRs come from a man between 40 and 70 years old with stage III lung adenocarcinoma. Each CDR3 is given with its conserved first and last residue. Fields, in order: V gene, J gene, D gene, clone size, CDR3 protein, CDR3 DNA. A D gene is named only where the DNA matches it firmly. Clone size is shown for a subset of rows, as once, few, many or a class of expanded clone.

>TRBV15|TRBJ2-3|.|.
CATSRERGSTDTQYF
TGTGCCACCAGCAGAGAGAGAGGGTCCACAGATACGCAGTATTTT
>TRBV30|TRBJ2-2|.|.
CAWSPSWAWELFF
TGTGCCTGGAGTCCTAGCTGGGCGTGGGAGCTGTTTTTT
>TRBV14|TRBJ2-7|TRBD1|few
CASSQWDRGGYEQYF
TGTGCCAGCAGCCAATGGGACAGGGGGGGATACGAGCAGTACTTC
>TRBV9|TRBJ2-5|TRBD2|.
CASSATSGVQETQYF
TGTGCCAGCAGCGCGACTAGCGGGGTGCAAGAGACCCAGTACTTC
>TRBV21-1|TRBJ2-1|.|few
CARVSGTGGGNEQFF
TGTGCCAGGGTCTCAGGAACAGGCGGGGGCAATGAGCAGTTCTTC
>TRBV27|TRBJ1-2|TRBD1|few
CASSLTYSGTGDYGYTF
TGTGCCAGCAGTTTAACATACTCCGGGACAGGGGACTATGGCTACACCTTC
>TRBV4-3|TRBJ2-3|.|.
CASSQGQPPDTQYF
TGCGCCAGCAGCCAGGGGCAACCCCCAGATACGCAGTATTTT
>TRBV18|TRBJ1-2|TRBD1|.
CASSPDRGNGYTF
TGTGCCAGCTCACCTGACAGGGGAAATGGCTACACCTTC
>TRBV11-2|TRBJ2-1|TRBD1|.
CASSFLTGHYNEQFF
TGTGCCAGCAGCTTCCTGACAGGGCACTACAATGAGCAGTTCTTC
>TRBV30|TRBJ2-4|TRBD2|.
CAWSGGANIQYF
TGTGCCTGGTCGGGAGGGGCCAACATTCAGTACTTC
>TRBV19|TRBJ2-1|TRBD2|once
CASSHRLAGGWKEQFF
TGTGCCAGTAGCCATCGACTAGCGGGAGGATGGAAGGAGCAGTTCTTC
>TRBV6-1|TRBJ2-7|.|.
CASSEITLPYEQYF
TGTGCCAGCAGTGAAATTACGCTACCCTACGAGCAGTACTTC
>TRBV7-2|TRBJ2-3|TRBD2|.
CASSLGLAGGPDTQYF
TGTGCCAGCAGCTTAGGACTAGCGGGAGGACCAGATACGCAGTATTTT
>TRBV11-2|TRBJ2-3|.|.
CASSLVGGSYDTQYF
TGTGCCAGCAGCTTAGTAGGGGGTAGCTACGATACGCAGTATTTT
>TRBV4-2|TRBJ2-2|.|.
CASSQDRGFSNTGELFF
TGTGCCAGCAGCCAAGATCGAGGGTTTTCGAACACCGGGGAGCTGTTTTTT
>TRBV19|TRBJ2-5|TRBD1|few
CASRDRGGNQETQYF
TGTGCCAGTAGGGACAGGGGGGGGAACCAAGAGACCCAGTACTTC
>TRBV7-2|TRBJ2-7|.|.
CASSLEGVIYEQYF
TGTGCCAGCAGCTTAGAAGGGGTTATCTACGAGCAGTACTTC
>TRBV19|TRBJ2-7|.|.
CASGFGEQYF
TGTGCCAGTGGGTTTGGGGAGCAGTACTTC
>TRBV9|TRBJ2-3|TRBD2|.
CASSVDSGRGRDTQYF
TGTGCCAGCAGCGTAGACAGCGGGAGGGGGAGAGATACGCAGTATTTT
>TRBV6-4|TRBJ2-3|.|.
CASSVDGSTDTQYF
TGTGCCAGCAGTGTCGACGGGAGCACAGATACGCAGTATTTT
>TRBV5-6|TRBJ2-7|.|.
CASSFEREQYF
TGTGCCAGCAGCTTTGAGAGGGAACAGTACTTC
>TRBV11-3|TRBJ2-7|.|.
CASTSGVTGWDYEQYF
TGTGCCAGCACCTCAGGAGTGACGGGATGGGACTACGAGCAGTACTTC
>TRBV6-5|TRBJ2-7|TRBD2|.
CASSSTSGGMRQYF
TGTGCCAGCAGCTCGACTAGCGGGGGTATGCGGCAGTACTTC
>TRBV11-3|TRBJ2-6|.|.
CASSLAGTGANVLTF
TGTGCCAGCAGCTTAGCCGGGACCGGGGCCAACGTCCTGACTTTC
>TRBV7-9|TRBJ2-3|.|once
CASTSSPTSTDTQYF
TGTGCCAGCACCAGTTCCCCTACTAGCACAGATACGCAGTATTTT
>TRBV6-5|TRBJ1-2|.|.
CASSNPGRLHGYTF
TGTGCCAGCAGTAATCCGGGACGCCTCCATGGCTACACCTTC
>TRBV7-3|TRBJ2-3|.|.
CASSSREGSDTQYF
TGTGCCAGCAGCTCCCGGGAAGGGTCAGATACGCAGTATTTT
>TRBV7-2|TRBJ1-2|.|.
CASSLGPNYGYTF
TGTGCCAGCAGCCTGGGGCCGAACTATGGCTACACCTTC
>TRBV6-1|TRBJ1-5|.|.
CASSEAGENQPQHF
TGTGCCAGCAGTGAAGCCGGGGAGAATCAGCCCCAGCATTTT
>TRBV7-3|TRBJ2-6|.|.
CASSPQGSGANVLTF
TGTGCCAGCAGCCCCCAGGGTAGCGGGGCCAACGTCCTGACTTTC
>TRBV11-1|TRBJ1-1|TRBD1|few
CASSKDRVNTEAFF
TGTGCCAGCAGCAAGGACAGGGTGAACACTGAAGCTTTCTTT
>TRBV10-3|TRBJ2-7|TRBD1|.
CAIRLSRDSSYEQYF
TGTGCCATCAGGCTTAGCAGGGACAGCTCCTACGAGCAGTACTTC
>TRBV5-7|TRBJ1-1|TRBD1|.
CASSLVLARGEERTEAFF
TGTGCCAGCAGCTTGGTTCTAGCCAGGGGGGAAGAAAGGACTGAAGCTTTCTTT
>TRBV7-2|TRBJ2-3|TRBD2|.
CASSWTSGRGTDTQYF
TGTGCCAGCAGCTGGACTAGCGGGAGAGGCACAGATACGCAGTATTTT
>TRBV6-5|TRBJ1-1|TRBD1|.
CASSARTGETEAFF
TGTGCCAGCAGCGCACGGACAGGGGAAACTGAAGCTTTCTTT
>TRBV9|TRBJ2-7|TRBD1|.
CASSVGQGSREQYF
TGTGCCAGCAGCGTGGGACAGGGCTCGCGGGAGCAGTACTTC